The rows below give T cell receptor beta chains drawn from one sample of a study of early T cells in non-severe SARS-CoV-2 infection. Each CDR3 protein is one row after TCRdb ran MiXCR on the 5' RACE reads. There are approximately 31,000 distinct CDR3 sequences in the sample; approximately 5.2% occur only once, and 4.5% to 5.5% lies in the top ten. The material sequenced was whole blood. The receptors come from an adult who was a healthcare worker with PCR-confirmed SARS-CoV-2 infection or an uninfected control (not recorded which). Both conserved end residues are part of each CDR3. A D gene is named only where the DNA matches it firmly. Clone size is shown for a subset of rows, as once, few, many or a class of expanded clone.

D	V	size	J	CDR3
.	TRBV19	many	TRBJ1-5	CASTIGLQPQHF
TRBD2	TRBV12-3/TRBV12-4	.	TRBJ2-1	CASSLTSGRAGEQFF
.	TRBV2	medium-sized	TRBJ1-5	CASRVDHSNQPQHF
TRBD2	TRBV7-2	.	TRBJ2-1	CASSLAVTMGAGGYEQFF
.	TRBV18	many	TRBJ2-1	CASSPSWLTDNEQFF
TRBD2	TRBV5-1	few	TRBJ2-7	CASSLGGFGAGESYEQYF
.	TRBV28	many	TRBJ2-6	CASSFNSGANVLTF
.	TRBV4-1	.	TRBJ2-1	CASSQIASLMNNEQFF
.	TRBV29-1	.	TRBJ2-1	CSVYKGYEQFF
.	TRBV7-9	few	TRBJ2-3	CASRTGVQDTQYF
.	TRBV29-1	.	TRBJ1-1	CSVEDHLRYTEAFF
TRBD2	TRBV7-6	many	TRBJ2-7	CASSLGTSVFYEQYF
.	TRBV6-1	many	TRBJ2-5	CASTRRDFRYQETQYF
.	TRBV7-2	many	TRBJ2-2	CASSLVPPKNTGELFF
TRBD2	TRBV20-1	many	TRBJ2-5	CSAGAVGRETQYF
TRBD2	TRBV7-2	many	TRBJ2-7	CASSTTGTKTSSGVF
.	TRBV11-2	many	TRBJ1-6	CASSLLMKARHLNSPLHF
TRBD1	TRBV29-1	many	TRBJ2-5	CSVARTGVGETQYF
.	TRBV13	few	TRBJ2-7	CASSPGGTSSSRQYF
.	TRBV6-5	medium-sized	TRBJ1-3	CASSARGGLSGMAGNTIYF
.	TRBV29-1	many	TRBJ2-5	CSVVGNEETQYF
.	TRBV20-1	.	TRBJ2-7	CSARTPWGSRYEQYF
.	TRBV11-2	few	TRBJ2-5	CASSLAGTTQETQYF
.	TRBV4-3	many	TRBJ2-1	CASSQDSGPSSYNEQFF
TRBD2	TRBV5-1	many	TRBJ2-3	CASSFLSGSTDTQYF
.	TRBV19	.	TRBJ1-2	CASSPAQLRGYTF
TRBD2	TRBV7-2	.	TRBJ2-3	CASSGGLAGVDTQYF
.	TRBV11-3	many	TRBJ2-1	CASSLTTRGSYNEQFF
TRBD2	TRBV7-2	medium-sized	TRBJ2-3	CASSGLADTQYF
TRBD1	TRBV12-3/TRBV12-4	.	TRBJ1-1	CASQGGPTEAFF
.	TRBV12-3/TRBV12-4	few	TRBJ2-5	CASTPGGVETQYF
TRBD2	TRBV20-1	many	TRBJ2-1	CSARDVLAGDSYNEQFF
TRBD2	TRBV12-3/TRBV12-4	many	TRBJ2-3	CASSLGLAGVGPDTQYF
.	TRBV20-1	many	TRBJ1-3	CSARREGTIYF
.	TRBV6-5	many	TRBJ1-2	CASSPAGPVGGYTF
.	TRBV20-1	.	TRBJ1-2	CSASRQGNYGYTF
TRBD2	TRBV5-1	many	TRBJ2-1	CASSETSGQRFRYHNEQFF
TRBD2	TRBV20-1	few	TRBJ2-7	CSARWLAGAASYEQYF
.	TRBV11-2	medium-sized	TRBJ2-6	CASSLEGQVITGANVLTF
TRBD2	TRBV10-3	.	TRBJ2-1	CAIGLADHNEQFF
TRBD2	TRBV7-2	many	TRBJ2-3	CASSQRPSGRTDTQYF
.	TRBV29-1	medium-sized	TRBJ2-1	CSVEESKGLSSYNEQFF
.	TRBV12-3/TRBV12-4	.	TRBJ1-4	CASSLAFGATNEKLFF
TRBD1	TRBV6-6	many	TRBJ1-5	CASSRGTGGQPQHF
.	TRBV29-1	many	TRBJ2-5	CSVNSETQYF
TRBD1	TRBV6-2/TRBV6-3	many	TRBJ2-3	CASSHGQVADTQYF
.	TRBV5-1	few	TRBJ2-3	CASSLMENTDTQYF
TRBD1	TRBV12-3/TRBV12-4	many	TRBJ1-1	CASTGQTLEAFF
.	TRBV7-6	.	TRBJ2-1	CASSLAGGGSPYNEQFF
.	TRBV6-7	many	TRBJ2-1	CASSYSTANHNEQFF
TRBD2	TRBV7-9	many	TRBJ2-3	CASRPRLAGGTDTQYF
.	TRBV5-1	many	TRBJ2-5	CASSLVAPPETQYF
.	TRBV7-8	.	TRBJ2-1	CASSLMMEQFF